This T cell receptor beta chain was sequenced for a study of CXCR3-negative and CXCR3-positive naive CD8 T cells. General observations from the study: For CXCR3-positive naive cells, TRB CDR3s were more hydrophobic than those of CXCR3-negative naive cells.

The CDR3 runs to 15 residues. Germline values: CDR1 SQVTM, CDR2 ANQGSEA. A note on this clonotype: The antigen is not known.

UMI-labeled 5' RACE yielded the TRB cDNA libraries. TCRdb re-called the 5' RACE reads, yielding one record per CDR3 amino acid sequence without DNA. Here the sample table reports around 63,000 distinct CDR3 sequences. The sample taken for sequencing was naive CXCR3+ CD8+ T cells from blood. Subset defined: CD45RO-CCR7+CD27+CD95- naive CD8+ T cells expressing CXCR3 (TNR3+). This chain joins TRBV29-1 and TRBJ2-3; TCRdb's assignment of TRBD1 cannot be checked, as there is no DNA. This TCR derives from a human donor in good health. Some clones in this sample may be carry-over from other donors' samples. CDR3 amino acids: CSVEDGAGAADTQYF.